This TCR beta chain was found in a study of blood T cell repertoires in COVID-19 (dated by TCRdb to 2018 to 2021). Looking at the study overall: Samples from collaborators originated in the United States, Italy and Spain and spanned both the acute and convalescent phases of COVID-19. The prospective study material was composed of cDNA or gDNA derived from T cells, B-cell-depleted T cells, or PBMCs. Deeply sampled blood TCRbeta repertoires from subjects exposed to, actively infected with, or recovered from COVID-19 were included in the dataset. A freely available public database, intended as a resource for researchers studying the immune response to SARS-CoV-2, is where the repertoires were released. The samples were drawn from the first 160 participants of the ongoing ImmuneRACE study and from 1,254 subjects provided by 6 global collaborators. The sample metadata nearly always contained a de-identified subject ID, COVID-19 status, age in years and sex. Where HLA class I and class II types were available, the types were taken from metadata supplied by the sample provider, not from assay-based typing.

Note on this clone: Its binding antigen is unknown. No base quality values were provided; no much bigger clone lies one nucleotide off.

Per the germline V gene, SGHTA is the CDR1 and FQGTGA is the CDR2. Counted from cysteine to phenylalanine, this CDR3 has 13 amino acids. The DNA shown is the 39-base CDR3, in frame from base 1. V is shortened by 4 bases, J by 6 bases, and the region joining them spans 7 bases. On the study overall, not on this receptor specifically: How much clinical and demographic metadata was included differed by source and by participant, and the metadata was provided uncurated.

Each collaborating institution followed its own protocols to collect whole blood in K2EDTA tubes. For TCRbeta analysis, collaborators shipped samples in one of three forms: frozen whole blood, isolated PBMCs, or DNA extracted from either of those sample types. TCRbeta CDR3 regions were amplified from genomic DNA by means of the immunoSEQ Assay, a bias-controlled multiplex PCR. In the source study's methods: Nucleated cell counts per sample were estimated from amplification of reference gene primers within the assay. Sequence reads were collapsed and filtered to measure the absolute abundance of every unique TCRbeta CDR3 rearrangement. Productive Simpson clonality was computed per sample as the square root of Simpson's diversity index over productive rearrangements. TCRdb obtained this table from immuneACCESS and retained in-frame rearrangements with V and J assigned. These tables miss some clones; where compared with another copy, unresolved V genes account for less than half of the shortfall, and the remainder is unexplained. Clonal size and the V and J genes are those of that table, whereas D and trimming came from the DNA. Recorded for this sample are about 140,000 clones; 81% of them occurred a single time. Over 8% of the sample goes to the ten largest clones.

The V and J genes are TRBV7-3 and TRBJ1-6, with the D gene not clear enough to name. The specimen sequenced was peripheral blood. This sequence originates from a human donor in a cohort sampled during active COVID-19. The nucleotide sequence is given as TGTGCCAGCAGCTGGGAGACTAATTCACCCCTCCACTTT. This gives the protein CASSWETNSPLHF.